Shown below are 31 T cell receptor beta chains from a single sample sequenced in a study of T cells after yellow fever vaccination. MiXCR was run by TCRdb on the 5' RACE reads, yielding one entry per CDR3 protein. The sample consists of hundreds of thousands of distinct CDR3 sequences, around 20% of them appearing once. Sequencing was performed on PBMCs, taken before the yellow fever booster vaccination. These TCRs come from a man aged 18-30 years who received the YFV17D yellow fever vaccine.

This clonotype appeared a few times. The chain combines TRBV7-2 with TRBJ1-1; 7 bases are a match to TRBD1. The CDR3 runs 14 residues. With V trimmed by 3 bases and J by 3 bases, 4 bases remained unmatched. Germline CDR1 is SGHTA and CDR2 is FQGNSA. The DNA for the CDR3 is TGTGCCAGCAGCTTGACAGGGTCGTACACTGAAGCTTTCTTT. It translates to CASSLTGSYTEAFF.

This clonotype was recorded at least ten times. CDR3 region: CASSLVATGFSGANVLTF. CDR3 sequence (DNA): TGTGCCAGCAGCTTAGTCGCAACAGGGTTCTCTGGGGCCAACGTCCTGACTTTC. The V call is TRBV7-3, the J call TRBJ2-6; TRBD1 is a possible D gene (6 bases). The ends were cut back, 2 bases at V and 0 bases at J, with 14 bases in the middle. CDR1 is SGHTA, CDR2 FQGTGA, per germline. This CDR3 region has 18 residues.

In this sample, this clonotype turned up once. This chain links TRBV11-1 with TRBJ2-3, with 15 bases lining up with TRBD2. The trim removed 8 bases at V and 2 bases at J, leaving 17 bases unmatched. This CDR3 is 20 amino acids long. Germline values: CDR1 SGHAT, CDR2 FQDESV (reference sequence). CDR3 in DNA: TGTGCCAGCGTACCCCGCATCGGGACTAGCGGGGGGCCTAACACAGATACGCAGTATTTT. Protein: CASVPRIGTSGGPNTDTQYF.

This clonotype was seen only a few times. The rearrangement joins TRBV20-1 to TRBJ2-1; TRBD2 matches at 15 bases. CDR1 and CDR2 from the germline V gene are DFQATT and SNEGSKA (reference sequence). Germline trimming cut 3 bases from V and 7 bases from J; bases unmatched to any gene: 1. The CDR3 consists of 14 residues. DNA for the CDR3: TGCAGTGCTAGGGGACTAGCGGGGGGTAATGAGCAGTTCTTC. Residues: CSARGLAGGNEQFF.

This clonotype has at least ten counts. The chain links TRBV7-9 to TRBJ1-6; D not resolved. The CDR3 is 14 residues long. Germline V lookup: CDR1 SEHNR, CDR2 FQNEAQ (reference sequence). V lost 2 bases, J lost 3 bases, and 5 bases lay in between. This CDR3 is CASSLQDYNSPLHF. The CDR3 region has the DNA TGTGCCAGCAGCTTACAGGACTATAATTCACCCCTCCACTTT.

There are a few counts of this clonotype. The V gene is TRBV9, the J gene TRBJ2-2; D gene uncertain. Germline V CDR1 and CDR2: SGDLS, YYNGEE. V lost 4 bases to trimming and J lost 0 bases, with 16 bases between them. CDR3 length: 17 amino acids. The CDR3 spells CASSLLGSSPNTGELFF. CDR3 sequence (DNA): TGTGCCAGCAGCCTTCTAGGGTCGAGCCCGAACACCGGGGAGCTGTTTTTT.

In its sample, this clonotype was seen a few times. The chain joins TRBV20-1 to TRBJ2-3; no clear D gene. Germline CDR1 DFQATT, CDR2 SNEGSKA (reference sequence). Trimming removed 1 base at V and 6 bases at J, with 17 bases between. The CDR3 length is 15 residues. This CDR3 is CSARGPMGLQDTQYF. As DNA, the CDR3 is TGCAGTGCTAGAGGACCTATGGGCCTCCAGGATACGCAGTATTTT.

The table lists this clonotype with a few counts. This rearrangement joins TRBV20-1 to TRBJ2-2, with D perhaps given as TRBD1 or TRBD2 (5 bases each). Looked up from germline, CDR1 is DFQATT and CDR2 is SNEGSKA (reference sequence). CDR3 length equals 13 residues. Trimming left V 7 bases short and J 3 bases short, with 12 bases between. For the CDR3, the DNA is TGCAGTGGCACGGGACCCTACACCGGGGAGCTGTTTTTT. Amino acids: CSGTGPYTGELFF.

This clonotype was seen only a few times. The rearrangement links TRBV12-3 or TRBV12-4 to TRBJ2-1; TRBD2 agrees at 7 bases. The CDR3 sequence is 13 residues long. Losses at the gene ends were 7 bases for V and 12 bases for J; bases not matched to a gene: 12. The chain's CDR3 is CASTGGWGSGQFF. CDR3 DNA sequence: TGTGCCAGCACGGGGGGTTGGGGATCGGGGCAGTTCTTC.

This clonotype has a handful of counts. The chain employs TRBV2 and TRBJ2-1; D gene uncertain. The CDR3 has 12 residues. Germline CDR1 reads SNHLY; CDR2 reads FYNNEI. The V and J ends lost 2 bases and 11 bases respectively, with 10 bases between them. CDR3 residues: CASSERWGKQFF. In nucleotides, the CDR3 is TGTGCCAGCAGTGAAAGGTGGGGTAAGCAGTTCTTC.

The chain couples TRBV6-5 to TRBJ2-1, with a possible D match to TRBD2 (7 bases). CDR3 length: 13 residues. The germline V and J ends were trimmed by 8 bases and 8 bases, with 16 bases remaining between them. Germline values: CDR1 MNHEY, CDR2 SVGAGI. This CDR3 is CASSWGGGDEQFF. CDR3 DNA sequence: TGTGCCAGCTCGTGGGGGGGCGGGGATGAGCAGTTCTTC.

This clonotype has more than one count but fewer than ten. The chain employs TRBV9 and TRBJ2-5, with D uncertain. The V and J ends lost 4 bases and 3 bases respectively, with 16 bases between them. Germline V gives CDR1 SGDLS, CDR2 YYNGEE. This CDR3 region has 15 residues. The CDR3 DNA is TGTGCCAGCAGCATCGGCCCCCAAGGGAAAGAGACCCAGTACTTC. Amino acid sequence: CASSIGPQGKETQYF.

This clonotype was detected only a few times. This rearrangement joins TRBV7-9 to TRBJ1-6; tentative D call: TRBD1 (6 bases). V lost 1 base to trimming and J lost 10 bases, with 14 bases between them. The CDR3 has 15 amino acids. Germline loops: CDR1 SEHNR, CDR2 FQNEAQ (reference sequence). CDR3 sequence reads: CASSLGAGVPSPLHF. The CDR3, as DNA: TGTGCCAGCAGCTTAGGAGCAGGGGTCCCATCACCCCTCCACTTT. Complete variable domain (other parts from reference TRBV7-9 and TRBJ1-6): DTGVSQNPRHKITKRGQNVTFRCDPISEHNRLYWYRQTLGQGPEFLTYFQNEAQLEKSRLLSDRFSAERPKGSFSTLEIQRTEQGDSAMYLCASSLGAGVPSPLHFGNGTRLTVT.

This clonotype came up a few times. The chain couples TRBV6-1 to TRBJ2-4, with a tentative D call TRBD1 (6 bases). From germline, CDR1 is MNHNS and CDR2 SASEGT. Trimming shortened V by 1 base and J by 0 bases, and 10 bases separated the two germline ends. This CDR3 spans 16 amino acids. CDR3 DNA: TGTGCCAGCAGTGAAGGGACAGAATTAGCCAAAAACATTCAGTACTTC. Translated: CASSEGTELAKNIQYF.

V is TRBV28 and J is TRBJ2-7; D is undetermined. The CDR3 length is 12 residues. Germline V gene sequence: CDR1 MDHEN, CDR2 SYDVKM. V was shortened by 8 bases and J by 5 bases, with 13 bases between the two germline ends. The CDR3: CASSWQSDEQYV. As DNA, the CDR3 is TGTGCCAGCTCGTGGCAGTCCGACGAGCAGTACGTC.

This clonotype appeared a few times. The rearrangement uses TRBV25-1 and TRBJ2-1; 10 nucleotides align to TRBD1. The J segment lost 8 bases and the V segment lost 3 bases, leaving 7 bases of the junction unmatched. CDR1 is MGHDK, CDR2 SYGVNS, per germline. The length of the CDR3 is 15 residues. The DNA for the CDR3 is TGTGCCAGCAGTGATCCGGGACAGGGGAGATATGAGCAGTTCTTC. Its protein is CASSDPGQGRYEQFF.

This clonotype showed up just a few times. The chain's CDR3 is CASSPLTGGYGYTF. The DNA for the CDR3 is TGTGCCAGCAGTCCCCTGACGGGAGGATATGGCTACACCTTC. The gene calls are TRBV12-3 or TRBV12-4 and TRBJ1-2, with D uncertain. The ends were cut back, 5 bases at V and 5 bases at J, with 15 bases in the middle. The CDR3 contains 14 residues.

V usage is TRBV6-6 and J usage is TRBJ2-3, with D perhaps given as TRBD1 or TRBD2 (5 bases each). Trimming removed 0 bases at V and 5 bases at J, with 15 bases between. The CDR3 has 16 amino acids. The germline V gene has CDR1 MNHNY and CDR2 SVGAGI (reference sequence). CDR3 loop: CASSYSGHGGGDTQYF. CDR3 nucleotide sequence: TGTGCCAGCAGTTACTCGGGGCATGGCGGAGGAGATACGCAGTATTTT.

The chain uses TRBV4-2 and TRBJ2-1, with 14 nucleotides matching TRBD2. CDR1 is LGHNA, CDR2 YNFKEQ, per germline. CDR3 length: 16 amino acids. The trim removed 0 bases at V and 10 bases at J, leaving 5 bases unmatched. This CDR3 reads CASSQETSGGAWEQFF. The CDR3 bases are TGTGCCAGCAGCCAAGAGACTAGCGGGGGGGCATGGGAGCAGTTCTTC.

This chain uses TRBV23-1 with TRBJ1-4; possible D gene TRBD1, 6 bases. TRBV23-1 is reported as an ORF; its role is uncertain. The CDR3 is made up of 17 amino acids. V was clipped by 2 bases and J by 7 bases, with 20 bases between them. The CDR3 protein is CASSQALRDTCIEKLFF. For the CDR3, the DNA is TGCGCCAGCAGTCAAGCCCTCCGGGACACTTGTATTGAAAAACTGTTTTTT.

This clonotype was counted a few times. This chain joins TRBV5-1 and TRBJ2-7; D could derive from TRBD1 or TRBD2 (6 bases each). The germline V gene has CDR1 SGHRS and CDR2 YFSETQ. With 4 bases removed from V and 2 bases from J, the gap between germline ends came to 16 bases. The CDR3 is made up of 15 amino acids. CDR3 sequence reads: CASSLRGDLTYEQYF. The CDR3 bases are TGCGCCAGCAGCCTGAGGGGGGACTTAACCTACGAGCAGTACTTC.

This chain connects TRBV6-5 to TRBJ2-1; TRBD2 might be the D (6 bases). Germline V lookup: CDR1 MNHEY, CDR2 SVGAGI. The CDR3 extends over 15 amino acids. Between the trimmed V and J ends, which lost 6 bases and 2 bases, there was a span of 14 bases. The CDR3 sequence: CASSSLPSAYNEQFF. In nucleotides, the CDR3 is TGTGCCAGCAGCTCCCTCCCTAGCGCCTACAATGAGCAGTTCTTC.

V gene TRBV10-2 combines with J gene TRBJ2-3, with D unresolved. The V and J ends lost 8 bases and 5 bases respectively, with 11 bases between them. The CDR3 covers 12 residues. Germline V gene data show CDR1 as WSHSY and CDR2 as SAAADI. CDR3 DNA: TGCGCCAGCGGACCCACCAGAGATACGCAGTATTTT. Amino acid sequence: CASGPTRDTQYF.

This clonotype was observed a few times. The rearrangement uses TRBV12-3 or TRBV12-4 and TRBJ1-1; D call uncertain. The CDR3 covers 15 residues. Trimming took 6 bases from V and 4 from J, leaving 18 bases between them. Written as DNA, the CDR3 is TGTGCCAGCAGGACTCAGTCGGGGAGGCGCACTGAAGCTTTCTTT. Its translation is CASRTQSGRRTEAFF.

Ten or more counts support this clonotype. This chain uses TRBV6-4 with TRBJ2-1; tentative D call: TRBD2 (5 bases). Germline lookup yields CDR1 MRHNA and CDR2 SNTAGT. The CDR3 totals 14 residues. Trimming cost V 2 bases and J 1 base, with 6 bases left between them. The CDR3 region is CASSDRGSYNEQFF. CDR3 bases: TGTGCCAGCAGTGACAGAGGGTCCTACAATGAGCAGTTCTTC.

The V call is TRBV7-9, the J call TRBJ1-2; tentatively, D is TRBD1 (5 bases). This CDR3 contains 13 residues. V was pared by 5 bases and J by 2 bases, with 9 bases between. The V gene's germline CDR1 is SEHNR and CDR2 FQNEAQ (reference sequence). CDR3 nucleotide sequence: TGTGCCAGCAGCCAGGACATGAACTATGGCTACACCTTC. Its protein product is CASSQDMNYGYTF.

This clonotype appeared many times. This chain links TRBV6-2 or TRBV6-3 with TRBJ2-7; D call uncertain. CDR1 MNHEY and CDR2 SVGEGT come from the germline V gene. The V end was cut by 5 bases, the J end by 0 bases, with 5 bases between. The CDR3 is 12 residues long. The CDR3 nucleotides read TGTGCCAGCAGTCGAAGCTCCTACGAGCAGTACTTC. Translating it yields CASSRSSYEQYF.

This clonotype was seen at least ten times. The chain links TRBV7-6 to TRBJ2-1; the D gene could be TRBD1 or TRBD2 (6 bases each). CDR1 is SGHVS, CDR2 FNYEAQ, per germline. With 1 base removed from V and 4 bases from J, the gap between germline ends came to 11 bases. This CDR3 region has 15 residues. CDR3 region: CASSLDGGPYNEQFF. The CDR3 DNA sequence: TGTGCCAGCAGCTTAGATGGGGGGCCTTACAATGAGCAGTTCTTC.

The chain recombines TRBV20-1 with TRBJ2-5; D unclear. Trimming removed 0 bases from V and 7 bases from J, with 12 bases in between. The CDR3 spans 13 residues. Germline V gene data show CDR1 as DFQATT and CDR2 as SNEGSKA (reference sequence). The CDR3 DNA follows: TGCAGTGCTAGAGACGGTCCCCTGGGGACCCAGTACTTC. Translation: CSARDGPLGTQYF.

This clonotype was observed a handful of times. J is TRBJ2-2 and V is TRBV4-2; 7 nucleotides match TRBD1. There are 16 residues in the CDR3. Germline CDR1 and CDR2: LGHNA and YNFKEQ. The junction had 10 bases not matched to a gene; V was cut back by 4 bases and J by 5 bases. The CDR3 loop is CASSRPRQGGTGELFF. The CDR3 DNA reads as TGTGCCAGCAGCCGGCCTCGACAGGGCGGGACCGGGGAGCTGTTTTTT.

This clonotype was counted between two and nine times. This sequence joins TRBV20-1 and TRBJ2-2, with 7 nucleotides matching TRBD2. The CDR3 length is 16 residues. The germline gives CDR1 DFQATT, CDR2 SNEGSKA (reference sequence). The ends lost 2 bases at V and 3 bases at J; junction bases unmatched: 9. The CDR3: CSARRVGLVDTGELFF. The CDR3 bases are TGCAGTGCTAGACGGGTCGGACTAGTAGACACCGGGGAGCTGTTTTTT.